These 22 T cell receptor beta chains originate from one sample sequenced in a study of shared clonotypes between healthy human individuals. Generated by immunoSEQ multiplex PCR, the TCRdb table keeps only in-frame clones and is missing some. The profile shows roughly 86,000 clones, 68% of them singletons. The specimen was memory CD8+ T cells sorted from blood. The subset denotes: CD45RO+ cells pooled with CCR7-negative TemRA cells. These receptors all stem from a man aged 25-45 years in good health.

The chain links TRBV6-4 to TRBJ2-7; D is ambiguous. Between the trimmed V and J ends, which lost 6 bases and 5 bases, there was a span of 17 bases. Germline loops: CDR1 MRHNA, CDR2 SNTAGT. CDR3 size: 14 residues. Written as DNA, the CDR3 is TGTGCCAGCAGCCCCCTCGGACGGAACAACGAGCAGTACTTC. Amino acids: CASSPLGRNNEQYF.

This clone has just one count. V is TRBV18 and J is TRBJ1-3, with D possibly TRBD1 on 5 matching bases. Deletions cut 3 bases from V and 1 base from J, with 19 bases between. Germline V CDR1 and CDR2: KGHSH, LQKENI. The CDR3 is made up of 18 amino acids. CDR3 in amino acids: CASSPRDVSLSSGNTIYF. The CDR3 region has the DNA TGTGCCAGCTCACCGCGGGACGTTTCCCTCTCTTCTGGAAACACCATATATTTT.

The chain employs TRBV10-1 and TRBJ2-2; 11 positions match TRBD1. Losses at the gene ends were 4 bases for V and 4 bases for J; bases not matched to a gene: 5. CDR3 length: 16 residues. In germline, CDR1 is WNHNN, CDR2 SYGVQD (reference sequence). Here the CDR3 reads CASSVGGTGGTGELFF. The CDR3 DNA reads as TGCGCCAGCAGTGTCGGCGGGACAGGGGGCACCGGGGAGCTGTTTTTT.

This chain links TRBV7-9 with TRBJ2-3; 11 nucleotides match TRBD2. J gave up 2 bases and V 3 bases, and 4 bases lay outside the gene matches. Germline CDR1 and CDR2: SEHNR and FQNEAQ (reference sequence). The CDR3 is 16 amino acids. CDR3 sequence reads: CASSFIAGGITDTQYF. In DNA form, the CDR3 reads TGTGCCAGCAGCTTCATAGCGGGAGGGATCACAGATACGCAGTATTTT.

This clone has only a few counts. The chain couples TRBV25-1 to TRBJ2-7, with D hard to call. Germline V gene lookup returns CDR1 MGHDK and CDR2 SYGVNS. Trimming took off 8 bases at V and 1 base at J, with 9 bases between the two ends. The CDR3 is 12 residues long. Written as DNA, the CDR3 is TGTGCCAGCTCGACATCGTCCTACGAGCAGTACTTC. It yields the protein CASSTSSYEQYF.

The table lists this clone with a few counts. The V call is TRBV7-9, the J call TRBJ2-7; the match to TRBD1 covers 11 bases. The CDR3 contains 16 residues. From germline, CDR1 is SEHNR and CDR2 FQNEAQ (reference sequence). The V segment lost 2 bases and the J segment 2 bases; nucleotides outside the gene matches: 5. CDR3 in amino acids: CASSLIRGQGAYEQYF. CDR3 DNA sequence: TGTGCCAGCAGCTTAATCCGGGGACAGGGGGCCTACGAGCAGTACTTC. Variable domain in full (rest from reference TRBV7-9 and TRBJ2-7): DTGVSQNPRHKITKRGQNVTFRCDPISEHNRLYWYRQTLGQGPEFLTYFQNEAQLEKSRLLSDRFSAERPKGSFSTLEIQRTEQGDSAMYLCASSLIRGQGAYEQYFGPGTRLTVT.

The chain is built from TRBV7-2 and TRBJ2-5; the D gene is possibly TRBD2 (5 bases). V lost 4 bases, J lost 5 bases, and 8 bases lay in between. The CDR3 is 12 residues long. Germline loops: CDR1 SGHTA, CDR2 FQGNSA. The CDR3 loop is CASSYTGETQYF. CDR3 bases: TGTGCCAGCAGCTACACGGGGGAGACCCAGTACTTC.

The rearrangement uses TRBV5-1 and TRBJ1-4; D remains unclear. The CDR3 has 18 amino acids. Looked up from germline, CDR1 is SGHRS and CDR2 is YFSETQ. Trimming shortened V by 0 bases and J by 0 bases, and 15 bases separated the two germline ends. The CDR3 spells CASSLGSLGSPTNEKLFF. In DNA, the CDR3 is TGCGCCAGCAGCTTGGGGAGCTTAGGAAGCCCAACTAATGAAAAACTGTTTTTT.

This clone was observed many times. Written as DNA, the CDR3 is TGTGCCAGCAGTTTATTAATGACGGGAGGGGGTCGCTACGAGCAGTACTTC. Translating gives CASSLLMTGGGRYEQYF. This chain uses TRBV28 with TRBJ2-7, with 8 nucleotides matching TRBD2. Germline trimming cut 1 base from V and 3 bases from J; bases unmatched to any gene: 11. CDR1 is MDHEN and CDR2 is SYDVKM in the germline V gene. The CDR3 covers 17 residues.

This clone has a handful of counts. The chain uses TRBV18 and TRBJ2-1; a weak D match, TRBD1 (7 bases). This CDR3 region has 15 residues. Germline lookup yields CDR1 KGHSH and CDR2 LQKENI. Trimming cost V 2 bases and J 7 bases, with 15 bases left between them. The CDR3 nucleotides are TGTGCCAGCTCACCAGGAGGGGGCTCGGGGAATGAGCAGTTCTTC. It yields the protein CASSPGGGSGNEQFF.

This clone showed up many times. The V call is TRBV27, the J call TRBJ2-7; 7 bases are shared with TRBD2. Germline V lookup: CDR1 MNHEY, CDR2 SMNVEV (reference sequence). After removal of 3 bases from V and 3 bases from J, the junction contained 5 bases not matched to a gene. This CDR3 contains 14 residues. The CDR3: CASSLLGLGYEQYF. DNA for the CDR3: TGTGCCAGCAGTTTGCTCGGACTAGGCTACGAGCAGTACTTC.

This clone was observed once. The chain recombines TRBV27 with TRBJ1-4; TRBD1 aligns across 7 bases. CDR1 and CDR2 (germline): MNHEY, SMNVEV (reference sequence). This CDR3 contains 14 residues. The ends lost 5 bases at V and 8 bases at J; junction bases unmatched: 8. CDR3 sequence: CASSADRAREKLFF. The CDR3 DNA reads TGTGCCAGCAGTGCTGACAGGGCGAGGGAAAAACTGTTTTTT.

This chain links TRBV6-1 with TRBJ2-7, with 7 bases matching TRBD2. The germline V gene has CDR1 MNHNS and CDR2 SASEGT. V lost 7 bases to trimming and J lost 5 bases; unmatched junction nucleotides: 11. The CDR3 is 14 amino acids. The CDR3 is CASIFSGTEDEQYF. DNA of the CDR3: TGTGCCAGCATTTTCAGCGGGACGGAAGACGAGCAGTACTTC.

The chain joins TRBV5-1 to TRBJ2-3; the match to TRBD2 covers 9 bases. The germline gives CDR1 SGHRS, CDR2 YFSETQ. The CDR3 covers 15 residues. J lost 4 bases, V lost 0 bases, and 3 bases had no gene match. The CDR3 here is CASSLEPSGADTQYF. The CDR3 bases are TGCGCCAGCAGCTTGGAACCTAGCGGGGCAGATACGCAGTATTTT.

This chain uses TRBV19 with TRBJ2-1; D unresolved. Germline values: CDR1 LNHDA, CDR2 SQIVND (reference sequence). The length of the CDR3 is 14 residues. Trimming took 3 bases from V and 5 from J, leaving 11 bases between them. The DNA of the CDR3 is TGTGCCAGTAGTATCCTGGACCAAGACAATGAGCAGTTCTTC. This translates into CASSILDQDNEQFF.

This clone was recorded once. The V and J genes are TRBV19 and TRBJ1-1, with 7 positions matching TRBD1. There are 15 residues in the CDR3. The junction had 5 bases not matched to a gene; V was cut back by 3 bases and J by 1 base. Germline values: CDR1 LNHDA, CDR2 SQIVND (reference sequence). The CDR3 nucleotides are TGTGCCAGTAGTATCCTCGGGACAGCGAACACTGAAGCTTTCTTT. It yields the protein CASSILGTANTEAFF.

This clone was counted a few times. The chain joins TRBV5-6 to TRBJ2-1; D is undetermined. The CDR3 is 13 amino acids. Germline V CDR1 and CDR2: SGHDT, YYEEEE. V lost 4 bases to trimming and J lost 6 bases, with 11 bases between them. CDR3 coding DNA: TGTGCCAGCAGCACGTACAACGGCAATGAGCAGTTCTTC. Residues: CASSTYNGNEQFF.

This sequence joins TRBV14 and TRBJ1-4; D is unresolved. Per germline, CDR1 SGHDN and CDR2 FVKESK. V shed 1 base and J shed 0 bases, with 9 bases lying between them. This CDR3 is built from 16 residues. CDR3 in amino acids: CASSQGKDATNEKLFF. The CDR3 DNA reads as TGTGCCAGCAGCCAAGGGAAAGACGCAACTAATGAAAAACTGTTTTTT.

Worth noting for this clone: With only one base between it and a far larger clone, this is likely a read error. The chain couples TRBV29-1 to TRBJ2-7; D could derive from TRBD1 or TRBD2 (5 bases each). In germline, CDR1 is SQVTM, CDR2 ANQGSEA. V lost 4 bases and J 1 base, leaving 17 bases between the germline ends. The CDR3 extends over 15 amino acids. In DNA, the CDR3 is TGCAGCGTTGCCGATCTGGGGGTAGAGTCCTACGAGCAGTACTTC. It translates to CSVADLGVESYEQYF.

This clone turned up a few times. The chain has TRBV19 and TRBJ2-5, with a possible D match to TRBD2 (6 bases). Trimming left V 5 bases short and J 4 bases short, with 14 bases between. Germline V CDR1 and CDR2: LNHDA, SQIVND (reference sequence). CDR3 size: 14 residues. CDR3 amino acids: CASSLGTSPETQYF. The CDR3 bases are TGTGCCAGTAGTTTAGGGACTTCTCCAGAGACCCAGTACTTC.

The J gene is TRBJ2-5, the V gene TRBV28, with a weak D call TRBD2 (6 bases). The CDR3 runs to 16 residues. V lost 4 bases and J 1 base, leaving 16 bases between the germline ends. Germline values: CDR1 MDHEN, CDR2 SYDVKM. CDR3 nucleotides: TGTGCCAGCAGTTGGAGGGGAATCTGGTCCCAAGAGACCCAGTACTTC. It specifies CASSWRGIWSQETQYF.

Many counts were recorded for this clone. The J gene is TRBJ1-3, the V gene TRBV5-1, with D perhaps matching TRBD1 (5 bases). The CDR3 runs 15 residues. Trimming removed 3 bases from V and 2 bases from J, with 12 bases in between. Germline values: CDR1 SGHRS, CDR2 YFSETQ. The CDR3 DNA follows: TGCGCCAGCAGCTCGGGACGGGGGACTGGAAACACCATATATTTT. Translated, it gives CASSSGRGTGNTIYF.